This T cell receptor beta chain originates from a study of blood T cell repertoires in COVID-19. On the study more broadly: T cells, B-cell-depleted T cells, or PBMCs supplied cDNA or gDNA.

The V end was cut by 4 bases, the J end by 10 bases, with 23 bases between. The germline CDR1 and CDR2 sequences are SGHTA and FQGNSA. The CDR3 sequence is 16 residues long. The participants were between about 18 and 90 years old and came from roughly 25 US areas. Participants' own reports of clinical history determined their cohort assignment. Generated by immunoSEQ multiplex PCR, the TCRdb table keeps only in-frame clones and is missing some. The table lists about 400,000 clones, over 75% of them singletons. In this sample, this clone turned up once. The sample was PBMCs or T cells enriched from blood (not recorded which). The chain combines TRBV7-2 with TRBJ2-1; D is unresolved. The receptor was isolated from a woman aged 35 to 49 with acute COVID-19. The CDR3 DNA reads as TGTGCCAGCAGCTCAAACGGTATGCGAGCCCGCAGGGAGCAGTTCTTC. Its protein is CASSSNGMRARREQFF.